Shown below are 3 T cell receptor beta chains from a single sample sequenced in a study of T cell repertoires in cytomegalovirus infection. TCRdb called the reads again in MiXCR, with one record for every CDR3 protein. The sample has 300,000 to 400,000 distinct CDR3 sequences, about 25% seen once. Their antigens are not known. Sequencing used cultured PBMCs, obtained from culture after CMV antigen stimulation. The receptors shown here come from a human donor in good health (CMV status not recorded). Some clones in this sample may be carry-over from other donors' samples.

The chain employs TRBV27 and TRBJ2-3; 7 bases line up with TRBD2. V was clipped by 8 bases and J by 4 bases; unmatched bases: 6. CDR3 length: 13 amino acids. Germline CDR1 MNHEY, CDR2 SMNVEV (reference sequence). The CDR3 is CASHLGGSDTQYF. For the CDR3, the DNA is TGTGCCAGCCATTTGGGAGGGTCAGATACGCAGTATTTT.

This clonotype was seen a few times. This chain uses TRBV6-5 with TRBJ2-3; D may be TRBD1 (7 bases). Germline-derived CDR1 and CDR2 are MNHEY and SVGAGI. V lost 4 bases and J 6 bases, leaving 14 bases between the germline ends. The length of the CDR3 is 14 residues. The CDR3 is CASSSSGGGDTQYF. The CDR3 DNA sequence: TGTGCCAGCAGTTCAAGCGGAGGGGGCGATACGCAGTATTTT.

This clonotype is medium-sized in the sample. V and J are TRBV6-5 and TRBJ2-7, with TRBD2 matching 7 bases. This CDR3 is 14 amino acids long. Germline CDR1 reads MNHEY; CDR2 reads SVGAGI. V lost 2 bases to trimming and J lost 5 bases; unmatched junction nucleotides: 6. The chain's CDR3 is CASSYRREFDEQYF. CDR3 DNA: TGTGCCAGCAGTTACCGGCGGGAGTTCGACGAGCAGTACTTC.